The rows below give T cell receptor beta chains drawn from one sample of a study of post-analysis software for immune sequencing data. In TCRdb, the PCR reads were re-called with MiXCR into one record per CDR3 protein. The sample consists of about half a million distinct CDR3 sequences, roughly 45% of them appearing once. Source material: blood. These receptors were obtained from a girl between 5 and 17 years old with multiple sclerosis. Both conserved end residues are part of each CDR3. D genes are given only for firm matches. Size tells how often a clone was seen (once, few, many) or the class of an expanded clone, and some rows leave it out.

cdr3_nt	cdr3_aa	d_call	clone_size	j_call	v_call
TGTGCCAGCAGCACGGACATCAACTATGGCTACACCTTC	CASSTDINYGYTF	NA	NA	TRBJ1-2	TRBV7-9
TGTGCCAGCAGCTCCCGGGACCGCTCCGACGAGCAGTACTTC	CASSSRDRSDEQYF	NA	once	TRBJ2-7	TRBV3-1
TGCAGTGCTACGACTAGCGGTTACAATGAGCAGTTCTTC	CSATTSGYNEQFF	TRBD2	few	TRBJ2-1	TRBV20-1
TGTGCCAGCAGCTTAGGGCTAGCGGGAATGAATGAGCAGTTCTTC	CASSLGLAGMNEQFF	TRBD2	NA	TRBJ2-1	TRBV7-2
TGCAGCGTAGGGGACCTCTCCTACGAGCAGTACTTT	CSVGDLSYEQYF	NA	once	TRBJ2-7	TRBV29-1
TGTGCCAGCAGTGCGCCCCTCCTAGGGGAGCAGTACTTC	CASSAPLLGEQYF	NA	NA	TRBJ2-7	TRBV25-1
TGTGCCAGCAGCTTAGACCCGGGACTAGGGAATGTGCAGTTCTTC	CASSLDPGLGNVQFF	TRBD2	NA	TRBJ2-1	TRBV7-2
TGTGCCAGCAGCCACTATAGCGGGAGCCGATCCTACGAGCAGTACTTC	CASSHYSGSRSYEQYF	TRBD2	NA	TRBJ2-7	TRBV3-1
TGTGCCATCAGTGTAGCCGGGGTCGGTCAGCCCCAGCATTTT	CAISVAGVGQPQHF	NA	NA	TRBJ1-5	TRBV10-3
TGCGCCAGCAGCCAACCTACGGGACGGAACTCCTACGAGCAGTACTTC	CASSQPTGRNSYEQYF	NA	few	TRBJ2-7	TRBV4-1
TGCAGTGCTAGGGACCGAACCTACGAGCAGTACTTC	CSARDRTYEQYF	NA	NA	TRBJ2-7	TRBV20-1
TGCAGTGCTAGCGCCGGACTAGGGCCCGGCACAGATACGCAGTATTTT	CSASAGLGPGTDTQYF	TRBD2	NA	TRBJ2-3	TRBV20-1
TGTGCCAGCAGCCAAGAAGGGACTAGCACAGATACGCAGTATTTT	CASSQEGTSTDTQYF	NA	NA	TRBJ2-3	TRBV4-2
TGTGCCAGCAGCGAAGGCTGGACAGCCCAAGAGACCCAGTACTTC	CASSEGWTAQETQYF	NA	NA	TRBJ2-5	TRBV3-1
TGTGCCAGCAGCCAAGCCATCTGGGGGAACCCCCAATCAGAGACCCAGTACTTC	CASSQAIWGNPQSETQYF	NA	NA	TRBJ2-5	TRBV4-2
TGTGCCAGCAGCTTGTTGCCGACTTCTTCGAACACAGATACGCAGTATTTT	CASSLLPTSSNTDTQYF	NA	few	TRBJ2-3	TRBV5-8
TGCAGTTCCACGCCGCAGGGGAATGAGCAGTTCTTC	CSSTPQGNEQFF	NA	NA	TRBJ2-1	TRBV20-1
TGTGCCAGCAGCTTCAGACTAGCGGACTACGAGCAGTACTTC	CASSFRLADYEQYF	TRBD2	NA	TRBJ2-7	TRBV28
TGCGCCAGCAGCTTGATCGGACGGGGAGGGGCCGGCCAAGAGACCCAGTACTTC	CASSLIGRGGAGQETQYF	TRBD2	NA	TRBJ2-5	TRBV5-1
TGTGCCAGCAGTTACTCTTCGGTAACCCCTTCCTACGAGCAGTACTTC	CASSYSSVTPSYEQYF	NA	NA	TRBJ2-7	TRBV6-5
TGCGCCAGCAGCCAAGTGGACAGGGAAAACACTGAAGCTTTCTTT	CASSQVDRENTEAFF	TRBD1	few	TRBJ1-1	TRBV4-1
TGTGCCAGCAGTCCCCTACCGGGACAGACCATGAACACTGAAGCTTTCTTT	CASSPLPGQTMNTEAFF	TRBD1	few	TRBJ1-1	TRBV12-3/TRBV12-4
TGCAGTGCTAGAGCCCTCCAGAAGGACGAGCAGTACTTC	CSARALQKDEQYF	NA	NA	TRBJ2-7	TRBV20-1
TGTGCCAGCAGCTTAGATGGGACAGCGAACACTGAAGCTTTCTTT	CASSLDGTANTEAFF	TRBD1	NA	TRBJ1-1	TRBV7-2
TGTGCCAGCAGCCAAGATTTGGCTAGCGGGAGTCAGGAGCAGTTCTTC	CASSQDLASGSQEQFF	TRBD2	NA	TRBJ2-1	TRBV4-2
TGTGCCACCAGTGATGGAGGACTAGCAAGTCGCAATGAGCAGTTCTTC	CATSDGGLASRNEQFF	TRBD2	NA	TRBJ2-1	TRBV24-1
TGCAGCGGGACTAGCGGGAGAGGTTACATTCAGTACTTC	CSGTSGRGYIQYF	TRBD2	many	TRBJ2-4	TRBV20-1
TGTGTGGCGGGGGAGAACAATGAGCAGTTCTTC	CVAGENNEQFF	TRBD2	few	TRBJ2-1	TRBV10-3
TGTGCCAGCACTAGACAGGGGGCTTCAAGCGAGCAGTACTTC	CASTRQGASSEQYF	TRBD1	NA	TRBJ2-7	TRBV2
TGTGCCAGCAGCTTAGGAGGGGGGCTAAATCAGCCCCAGCATTTT	CASSLGGGLNQPQHF	NA	NA	TRBJ1-5	TRBV7-2
TGCGCCAGCAGCTACAGGGACCTGGGGGCCAAAAACATTCAGTACTTC	CASSYRDLGAKNIQYF	NA	NA	TRBJ2-4	TRBV5-1
TGTGCCAGCAGTTTTGAGCGGAGAAGCTCTGGGGCCAACGTCCTGACTTTC	CASSFERRSSGANVLTF	NA	NA	TRBJ2-6	TRBV12-3/TRBV12-4
TGTGCCAGCAGCCTACTCGGATCGGGCTCGGATGAGCAGTTCTTC	CASSLLGSGSDEQFF	NA	few	TRBJ2-1	TRBV28
TGTGCCAGCAGTTTAGATAGGGTTTATAGCAATCAGCCCCAGCATTTT	CASSLDRVYSNQPQHF	NA	NA	TRBJ1-5	TRBV12-3/TRBV12-4
TGCAGCGTCGGGGGCCTAGCGGGCCAAGAGACCCAGTACTTC	CSVGGLAGQETQYF	TRBD2	NA	TRBJ2-5	TRBV29-1
TGCAGCGAGGGACAGGCGGATGAGCAGTTCTTC	CSEGQADEQFF	TRBD1	NA	TRBJ2-1	TRBV29-1
TGCAGTGCTACGATTCGGGGACTGATGAATGAGCAGTTCTTC	CSATIRGLMNEQFF	NA	NA	TRBJ2-1	TRBV20-1
TGTGCCAGCAGACAGGACAGGGGGTTCTCCTACGAGCAGTACTTC	CASRQDRGFSYEQYF	TRBD1	NA	TRBJ2-7	TRBV6-5
TGCAGCGTTGTTATAGCGGGAGATGAGCAGTTCTTC	CSVVIAGDEQFF	TRBD2	NA	TRBJ2-1	TRBV29-1
TGCAGTGCCCCTTTCACTGACAGTCTCTACGAGCAGTACTTC	CSAPFTDSLYEQYF	NA	NA	TRBJ2-7	TRBV20-1
TGTGCCAGCATCCGGCCCGGGGGGAACTATGGCTACACCTTC	CASIRPGGNYGYTF	NA	few	TRBJ1-2	TRBV28
TGCGCCAGCAGCTTGGTGGCTGAGGGCTCTGGGGCCAACGTCCTGACTTTC	CASSLVAEGSGANVLTF	NA	NA	TRBJ2-6	TRBV5-1
TGTGCCAGCAGCTTGGCCCTTGGCAATGAGCAGTTCTTC	CASSLALGNEQFF	NA	NA	TRBJ2-1	TRBV5-6
TGTGCCAGCGGTTACTCGGTAGCCAAAAACATTCAGTACTTC	CASGYSVAKNIQYF	NA	once	TRBJ2-4	TRBV6-6
TGTGCCAGCAGTTTACAGGGGGCAAGGCAAGAGACCCAGTACTTC	CASSLQGARQETQYF	TRBD1	NA	TRBJ2-5	TRBV27
TGTGCCAGCAGCTTAGCCCAACAGGGACGGGCTTTCTTT	CASSLAQQGRAFF	NA	once	TRBJ1-1	TRBV11-2